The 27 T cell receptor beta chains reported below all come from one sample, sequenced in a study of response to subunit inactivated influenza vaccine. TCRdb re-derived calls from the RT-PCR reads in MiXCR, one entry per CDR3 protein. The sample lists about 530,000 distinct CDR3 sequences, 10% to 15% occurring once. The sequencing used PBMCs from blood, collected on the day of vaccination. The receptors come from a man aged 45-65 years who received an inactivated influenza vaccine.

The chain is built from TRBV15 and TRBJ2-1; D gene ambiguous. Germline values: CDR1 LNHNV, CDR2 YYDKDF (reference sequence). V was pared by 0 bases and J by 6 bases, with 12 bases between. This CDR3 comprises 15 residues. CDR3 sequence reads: CATSRDGSFGNEQFF. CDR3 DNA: TGTGCCACCAGCAGAGATGGTAGCTTTGGCAATGAGCAGTTCTTC.

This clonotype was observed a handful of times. In DNA form, the CDR3 reads TGTGCCAGCAGCACAAAAGAGCGGACTAGCGGGGCCTACGAGCAGTACTTC. Protein: CASSTKERTSGAYEQYF. The gene calls are TRBV7-2 and TRBJ2-7, with 12 bases matching TRBD2. V lost 5 bases and J lost 2; bases outside the gene matches: 10. The CDR3 is 17 amino acids. Germline CDR1 reads SGHTA; CDR2 reads FQGNSA.

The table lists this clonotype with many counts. CDR3 protein: CASSTNTGTRATNEQFF. The CDR3 bases are TGTGCCAGCAGCACGAATACCGGGACTAGGGCGACCAATGAGCAGTTCTTC. J is TRBJ2-1 and V is TRBV28; 8 bases are a match to TRBD2. V lost 6 bases to trimming and J lost 6 bases; unmatched junction nucleotides: 16. The CDR3 is 17 residues long. Germline-derived CDR1 and CDR2 are MDHEN and SYDVKM.

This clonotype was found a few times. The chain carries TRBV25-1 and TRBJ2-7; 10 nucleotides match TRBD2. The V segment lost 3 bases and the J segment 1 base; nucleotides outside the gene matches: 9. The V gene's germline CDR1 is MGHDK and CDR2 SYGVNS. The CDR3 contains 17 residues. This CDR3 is CASSDPPTSGVSYEQYF. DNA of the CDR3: TGTGCCAGCAGTGATCCCCCCACTAGCGGGGTGTCCTACGAGCAGTACTTC.

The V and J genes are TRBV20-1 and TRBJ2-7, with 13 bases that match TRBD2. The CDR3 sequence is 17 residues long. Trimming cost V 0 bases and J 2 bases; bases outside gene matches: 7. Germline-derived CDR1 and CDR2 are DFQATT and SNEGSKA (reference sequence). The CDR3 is CSAREPGLAGITYEQYF. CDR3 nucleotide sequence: TGCAGTGCTAGAGAACCGGGACTAGCGGGAATTACCTACGAGCAGTACTTC.

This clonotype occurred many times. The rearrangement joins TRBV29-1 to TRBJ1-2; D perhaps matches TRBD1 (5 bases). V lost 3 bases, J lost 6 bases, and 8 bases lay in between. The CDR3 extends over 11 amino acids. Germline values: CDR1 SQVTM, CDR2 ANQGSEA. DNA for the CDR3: TGCAGCGTTGATCCAGGGCATGGCTACACCTTC. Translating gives CSVDPGHGYTF.

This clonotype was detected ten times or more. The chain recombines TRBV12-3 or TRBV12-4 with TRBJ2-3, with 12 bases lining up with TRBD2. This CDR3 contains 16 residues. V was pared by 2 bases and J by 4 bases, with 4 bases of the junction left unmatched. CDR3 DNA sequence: TGTGCCAGCAGTTTACTACTAGCGGGGGGCGCAGATACGCAGTATTTT. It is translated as CASSLLLAGGADTQYF.

The CDR3 here is CASRTRDSNQEQFF. CDR3 coding DNA: TGTGCCAGCAGGACTCGGGACTCCAATCAGGAGCAGTTCTTC. This sequence joins TRBV12-3 or TRBV12-4 and TRBJ2-1, with D possibly being TRBD2 (6 bases). This CDR3 region has 14 residues. Trimming removed 6 bases at V and 10 bases at J, with 19 bases between.

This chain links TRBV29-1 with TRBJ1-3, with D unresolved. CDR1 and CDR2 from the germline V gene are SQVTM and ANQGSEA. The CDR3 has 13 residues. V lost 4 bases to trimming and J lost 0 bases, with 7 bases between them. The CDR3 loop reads CSVVAASGNTIYF. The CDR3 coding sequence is TGCAGCGTTGTTGCTGCCTCTGGAAACACCATATATTTT.

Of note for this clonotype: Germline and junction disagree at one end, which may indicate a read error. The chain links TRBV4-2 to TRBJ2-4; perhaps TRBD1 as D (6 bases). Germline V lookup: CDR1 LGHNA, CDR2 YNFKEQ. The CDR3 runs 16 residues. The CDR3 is CTSSQVNRVAKNIQYF. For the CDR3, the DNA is TGTACCAGCAGCCAAGTTAACAGGGTGGCCAAAAACATTCAGTACTTC.

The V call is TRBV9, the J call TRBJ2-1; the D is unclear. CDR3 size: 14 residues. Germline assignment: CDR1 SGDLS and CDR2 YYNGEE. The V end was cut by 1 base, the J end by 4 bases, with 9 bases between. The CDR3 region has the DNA TGTGCCAGCAGCGTACTGTCCTTATACAATGAGCAGTTCTTC. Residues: CASSVLSLYNEQFF. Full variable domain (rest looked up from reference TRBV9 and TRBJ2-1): DSGVTQTPKHLITATGQRVTLRCSPRSGDLSVYWYQQSLDQGLQFLIQYYNGEERAKGNILERFSAQQFPDLHSELNLSSLELGDSALYFCASSVLSLYNEQFFGPGTRLTVL.

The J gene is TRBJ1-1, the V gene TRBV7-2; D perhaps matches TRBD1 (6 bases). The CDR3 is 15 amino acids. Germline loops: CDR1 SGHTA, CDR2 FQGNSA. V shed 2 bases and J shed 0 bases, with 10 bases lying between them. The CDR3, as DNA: TGTGCCAGCAGCTTAACAGGGCCTATGAACACTGAAGCTTTCTTT. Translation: CASSLTGPMNTEAFF.

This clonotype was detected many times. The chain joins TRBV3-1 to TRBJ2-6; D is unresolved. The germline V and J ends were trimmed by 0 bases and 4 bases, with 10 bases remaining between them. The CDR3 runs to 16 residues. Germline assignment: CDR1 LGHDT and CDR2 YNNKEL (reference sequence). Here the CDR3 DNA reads TGTGCCAGCAGCCAAGACGGCCTTCTCGGGGCCAACGTCCTGACTTTC. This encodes CASSQDGLLGANVLTF. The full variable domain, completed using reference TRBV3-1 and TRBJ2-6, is DTAVSQTPKYLVTQMGNDKSIKCEQNLGHDTMYWYKQDSKKFLKIMFSYNNKELIINETVPNRFSPKSPDKAHLNLHINSLELGDSAVYFCASSQDGLLGANVLTFGAGSRLTVL.

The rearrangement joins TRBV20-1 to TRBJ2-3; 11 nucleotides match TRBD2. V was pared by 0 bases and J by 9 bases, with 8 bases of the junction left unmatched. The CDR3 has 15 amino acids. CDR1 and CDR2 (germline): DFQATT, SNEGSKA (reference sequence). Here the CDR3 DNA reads TGCAGTGCTAGAGATAGCGGGGGGGGCACGGGGACGCAGTATTTT. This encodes CSARDSGGGTGTQYF.

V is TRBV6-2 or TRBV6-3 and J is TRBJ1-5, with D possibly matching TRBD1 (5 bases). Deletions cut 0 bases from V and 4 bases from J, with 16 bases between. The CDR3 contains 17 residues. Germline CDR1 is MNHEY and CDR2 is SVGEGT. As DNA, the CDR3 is TGTGCCAGCAGTTACTCTTGGGCAAGAGGGACGAATCAGCCCCAGCATTTT. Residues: CASSYSWARGTNQPQHF.

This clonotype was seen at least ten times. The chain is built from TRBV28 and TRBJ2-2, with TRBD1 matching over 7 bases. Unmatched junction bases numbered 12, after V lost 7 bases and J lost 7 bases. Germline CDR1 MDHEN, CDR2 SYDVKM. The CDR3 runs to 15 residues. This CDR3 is CASKTDRDRNGELFF. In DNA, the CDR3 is TGTGCCAGCAAGACAGACAGGGACAGAAACGGGGAGCTGTTTTTT.

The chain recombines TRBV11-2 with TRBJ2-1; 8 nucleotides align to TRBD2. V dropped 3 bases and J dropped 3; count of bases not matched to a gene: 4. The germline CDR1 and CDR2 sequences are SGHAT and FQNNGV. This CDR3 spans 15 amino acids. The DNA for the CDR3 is TGTGCCAGCAGCTTCACTAGCGGCTACTACAATGAGCAGTTCTTC. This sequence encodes CASSFTSGYYNEQFF.

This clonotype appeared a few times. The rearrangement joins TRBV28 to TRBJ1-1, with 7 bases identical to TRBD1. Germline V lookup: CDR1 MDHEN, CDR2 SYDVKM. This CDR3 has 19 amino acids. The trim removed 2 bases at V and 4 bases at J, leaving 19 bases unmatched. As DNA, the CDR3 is TGTGCCAGCAGTTTACCGTGGCAGGGACTATCTACAGGGGTCACTGAAGCTTTCTTT. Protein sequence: CASSLPWQGLSTGVTEAFF.

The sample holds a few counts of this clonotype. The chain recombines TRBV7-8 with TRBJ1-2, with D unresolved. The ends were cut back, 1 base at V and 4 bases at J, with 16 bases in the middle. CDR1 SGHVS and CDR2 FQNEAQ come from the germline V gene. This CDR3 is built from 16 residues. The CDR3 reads CASSLGAGQVTYGYTF. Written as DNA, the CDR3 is TGTGCCAGCAGCTTAGGAGCGGGCCAAGTCACCTATGGCTACACCTTC.

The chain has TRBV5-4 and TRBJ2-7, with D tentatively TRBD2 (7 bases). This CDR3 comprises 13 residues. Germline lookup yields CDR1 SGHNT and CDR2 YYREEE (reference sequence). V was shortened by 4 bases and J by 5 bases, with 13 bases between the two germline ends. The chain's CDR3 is CASSGGGRDEQYF. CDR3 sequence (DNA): TGTGCCAGCAGCGGGGGGGGGCGCGACGAGCAGTACTTC.

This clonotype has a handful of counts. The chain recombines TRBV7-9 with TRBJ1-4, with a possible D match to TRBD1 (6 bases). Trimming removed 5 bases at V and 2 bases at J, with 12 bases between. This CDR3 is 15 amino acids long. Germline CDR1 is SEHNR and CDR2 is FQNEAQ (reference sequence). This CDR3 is CASSRGGLTNEKLFF. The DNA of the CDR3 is TGTGCCAGCAGCCGCGGGGGGCTGACTAATGAAAAACTGTTTTTT.

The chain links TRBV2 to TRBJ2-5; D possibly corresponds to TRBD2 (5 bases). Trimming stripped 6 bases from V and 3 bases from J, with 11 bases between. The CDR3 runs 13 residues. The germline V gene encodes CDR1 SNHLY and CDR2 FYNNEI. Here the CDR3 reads CASRILGEETQYF. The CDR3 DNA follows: TGTGCCAGCAGGATTCTGGGAGAAGAGACCCAGTACTTC.

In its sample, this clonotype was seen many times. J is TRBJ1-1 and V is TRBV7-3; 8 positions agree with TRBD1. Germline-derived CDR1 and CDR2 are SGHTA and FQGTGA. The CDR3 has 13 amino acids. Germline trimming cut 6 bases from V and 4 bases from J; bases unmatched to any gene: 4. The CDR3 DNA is TGTGCCAGCAGTTCCGGACAGGGCACTGAAGCTTTCTTT. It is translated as CASSSGQGTEAFF.

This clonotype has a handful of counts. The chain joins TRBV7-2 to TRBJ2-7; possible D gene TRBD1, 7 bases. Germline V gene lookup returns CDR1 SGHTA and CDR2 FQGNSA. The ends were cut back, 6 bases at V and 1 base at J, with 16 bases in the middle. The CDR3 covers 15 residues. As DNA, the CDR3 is TGTGCCAGCAGGGCGGGACAGTCCTTATCCTACGAGCAGTACTTC. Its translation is CASRAGQSLSYEQYF.

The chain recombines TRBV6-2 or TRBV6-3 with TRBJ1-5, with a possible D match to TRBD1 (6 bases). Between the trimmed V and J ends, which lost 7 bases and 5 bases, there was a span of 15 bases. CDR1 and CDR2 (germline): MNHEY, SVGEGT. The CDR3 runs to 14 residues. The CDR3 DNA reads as TGTGCCAGCACCCCTCCTGGGGGGCATCAGCCCCAGCATTTT. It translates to CASTPPGGHQPQHF.

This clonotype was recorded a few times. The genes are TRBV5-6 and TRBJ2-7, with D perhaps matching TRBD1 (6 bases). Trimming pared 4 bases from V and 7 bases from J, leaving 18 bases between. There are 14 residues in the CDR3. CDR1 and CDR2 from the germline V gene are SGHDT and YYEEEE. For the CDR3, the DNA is TGTGCCAGCAGCCAGGGGCCAGGGTGGGTGGAGCAGTACTTC. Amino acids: CASSQGPGWVEQYF.

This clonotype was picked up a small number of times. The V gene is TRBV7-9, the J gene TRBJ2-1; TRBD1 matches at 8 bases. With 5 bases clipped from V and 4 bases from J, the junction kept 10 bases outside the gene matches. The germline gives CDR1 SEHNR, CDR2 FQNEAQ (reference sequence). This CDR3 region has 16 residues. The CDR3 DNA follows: TGTGCCAGCAGCGACAGGCCGGGACAGGTGTACAATGAGCAGTTCTTC. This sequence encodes CASSDRPGQVYNEQFF.